A single sample gave rise to the 27 T cell receptor beta chains below, sequenced in a study of blood T cell repertoires in COVID-19. TCRdb keeps only in-frame clones here, not all; method: immunoSEQ multiplex PCR. The table has about 130,000 clones, 86% seen once. The sequenced sample was PBMCs or T cells enriched from blood (not recorded which). Every receptor here comes from a woman aged 45-65 years who had recovered from COVID-19.

This clone showed up just a few times. The rearrangement links TRBV30 to TRBJ2-7; 7 nucleotides match TRBD1. Trimming removed 5 bases from V and 3 bases from J; junction bases left unmatched: 7. There are 13 residues in the CDR3. Germline V CDR1 and CDR2: GTSNPN, SVGIG (reference sequence). The CDR3: CAWGNRGRYEQYF. The CDR3 DNA reads TGTGCCTGGGGAAACAGGGGACGCTACGAGCAGTACTTC.

V is TRBV6-2 or TRBV6-3 and J is TRBJ2-7, with TRBD1 identical over 9 bases. Germline V lookup: CDR1 MNHEY, CDR2 SVGEGT. V was pared by 4 bases and J by 0 bases, with 7 bases of the junction left unmatched. The CDR3 loop spans 16 amino acids. The CDR3 protein is CASSSRGQGSSYEQYF. The DNA for the CDR3 is TGTGCCAGCAGTTCCCGGGGACAGGGAAGCTCCTACGAGCAGTACTTC.

The table lists this clone with a few counts. V and J are TRBV9 and TRBJ1-2; weak D call: TRBD1 (6 bases). With 0 bases removed from V and 8 bases from J, the gap between germline ends came to 20 bases. The length of the CDR3 is 16 residues. The germline CDR1 and CDR2 sequences are SGDLS and YYNGEE. This CDR3 is CASSVEGSGGARGYTF. CDR3 DNA: TGTGCCAGCAGCGTAGAGGGCTCGGGGGGGGCGCGAGGCTACACCTTC.

The CDR3 sequence: CASSYGRGSNQPQHF. Written as DNA, the CDR3 is TGTGCCAGCAGCTATGGCAGGGGTAGCAATCAGCCCCAGCATTTT. The chain couples TRBV7-8 to TRBJ1-5; D might be TRBD1 (6 bases). The CDR3 sequence is 15 residues long. The V gene lost 4 bases and the J gene lost 0 bases, with 10 bases spanning the gap. From germline, CDR1 is SGHVS and CDR2 FQNEAQ.

V and J are TRBV4-2 and TRBJ2-4; the D gene is possibly TRBD2 (6 bases). Germline CDR1 is LGHNA and CDR2 is YNFKEQ. The ends were cut back, 4 bases at V and 1 base at J, with 17 bases in the middle. The CDR3 has 17 residues. The CDR3 here is CASSPTAGEAAKNIQYF. CDR3 coding DNA: TGTGCCAGCAGCCCTACCGCCGGGGAGGCGGCCAAAAACATTCAGTACTTC.

The chain combines TRBV18 with TRBJ1-3, with a possible D match to TRBD1 (5 bases). The CDR3 loop spans 16 amino acids. The V and J ends lost 1 base and 2 bases respectively, with 12 bases between them. Germline CDR1 KGHSH, CDR2 LQKENI. DNA for the CDR3: TGTGCCAGCTCACCACGGCAGGGAGGAACTGGAAACACCATATATTTT. It translates to CASSPRQGGTGNTIYF. The variable domain in full, with the rest retrieved from reference TRBV18 and TRBJ1-3, is NAGVMQNPRHLVRRRGQEARLRCSPMKGHSHVYWYRQLPEEGLKFMVYLQKENIIDESGMPKERFSAEFPKEGPSILRIQQVVRGDSAAYFCASSPRQGGTGNTIYFGEGSWLTVV.

V usage is TRBV6-5 and J usage is TRBJ1-2; 8 nucleotides align to TRBD1. Germline V gene sequence: CDR1 MNHEY, CDR2 SVGAGI. The CDR3 totals 15 residues. With 6 bases clipped from V and 4 bases from J, the junction kept 10 bases outside the gene matches. As DNA, the CDR3 is TGTGCCAGCAGCTGGGTACCGGGACAGGCCTATGGCTACACCTTC. This translates into CASSWVPGQAYGYTF.

The V gene is TRBV3-1 (or the pseudogene TRBV3-2), the J gene TRBJ2-3; unclear D gene. Looked up from germline, CDR1 is LGHDT and CDR2 is YNNKEL (reference sequence). Between the trimmed V and J ends, which lost 0 bases and 0 bases, there was a span of 7 bases. There are 15 residues in the CDR3. Written as DNA, the CDR3 is TGTGCCAGCAGCCAAGATTCCGGTAGCACAGATACGCAGTATTTT. It specifies CASSQDSGSTDTQYF.

This chain uses TRBV7-2 with TRBJ2-7; TRBD1 aligns across 12 bases. Germline trimming cut 5 bases from V and 1 base from J; bases unmatched to any gene: 12. Germline CDR1 and CDR2: SGHTA and FQGNSA. The CDR3 contains 18 residues. CDR3 nucleotides: TGTGCCAGCAGCCCCCGTCGTCCGGGACAGGGGGCGTCCTACGAGCAGTACTTC. Translation: CASSPRRPGQGASYEQYF.

V and J are TRBV19 and TRBJ2-6; TRBD1 matches 9 bases. Germline CDR1 reads LNHDA; CDR2 reads SQIVND (reference sequence). With 5 bases clipped from V and 3 bases from J, the junction kept 11 bases outside the gene matches. The length of the CDR3 is 18 residues. The CDR3: CASSPGLTGGSGANVLTF. CDR3 nucleotides: TGTGCCAGTAGTCCAGGTTTGACAGGGGGTAGTGGGGCCAACGTCCTGACTTTC.

V is TRBV7-8 and J is TRBJ1-4, with a weak D call TRBD1 (6 bases). This CDR3 region has 17 residues. Between the trimmed V and J ends, which lost 5 bases and 2 bases, there was a span of 18 bases. Germline-derived CDR1 and CDR2 are SGHVS and FQNEAQ. The DNA for the CDR3 is TGTGCCAGCAGCCCACGCCGGGACACCCGTACTAATGAAAAACTGTTTTTT. Translation gives CASSPRRDTRTNEKLFF.

The chain has TRBV30 and TRBJ2-7, with 8 bases lining up with TRBD1. V trimming: 2 bases; J trimming: 1 base; junction bases outside the gene matches: 7. The CDR3 is 15 residues long. The germline gives CDR1 GTSNPN, CDR2 SVGIG (reference sequence). CDR3 protein: CAWSKRQGSSYEQYF. The CDR3 DNA follows: TGTGCCTGGAGTAAGCGACAGGGGTCGTCCTACGAGCAGTACTTC. Full variable domain (remainder filled in from reference TRBV30 and TRBJ2-7): SQTIHQWPATLVQPVGSPLSLECTVEGTSNPNLYWYRQAAGRGLQLLFYSVGIGQISSEVPQNLSASRPQDRQFILSSKKLLLSDSGFYLCAWSKRQGSSYEQYFGPGTRLTVT.

The chain is built from TRBV7-2 and TRBJ1-4; 8 bases align to TRBD1. CDR3 length equals 14 residues. Germline-derived CDR1 and CDR2 are SGHTA and FQGNSA. V lost 5 bases to trimming and J lost 7 bases; unmatched junction nucleotides: 6. CDR3 in amino acids: CASSPDRGGEKLFF. CDR3 nucleotide sequence: TGTGCCAGCAGCCCTGACAGGGGAGGTGAAAAACTGTTTTTT.

The genes are TRBV6-5 and TRBJ2-7; 9 nucleotides agree with TRBD2. J lost 1 base, V lost 7 bases, and 5 bases had no gene match. The CDR3 length is 14 residues. Germline V gene sequence: CDR1 MNHEY, CDR2 SVGAGI. The CDR3 reads CASKAGGGSYEQYF. CDR3 DNA sequence: TGTGCCAGCAAAGCGGGGGGTGGGTCCTACGAGCAGTACTTC.

This chain uses TRBV18 with TRBJ1-2; D is uncertain. V dropped 2 bases and J dropped 2 bases, with 6 bases sitting between them. In germline, CDR1 is KGHSH, CDR2 LQKENI. The CDR3 length is 13 residues. Here the CDR3 DNA reads TGTGCCAGCTCACCAGCAGGAAACTATGGCTACACCTTC. Translated, it gives CASSPAGNYGYTF.

V and J are TRBV5-4 and TRBJ2-7; D is undetermined. Trimming pared 0 bases from V and 5 bases from J, leaving 12 bases between. CDR1 is SGHNT and CDR2 is YYREEE in the germline V gene (reference sequence). The CDR3 loop spans 14 amino acids. In DNA form, the CDR3 reads TGTGCCAGCAGCTTGGGTGTTAGCTTCGACGAGCAGTACTTC. Translation: CASSLGVSFDEQYF. The complete variable domain, with remaining parts taken from reference TRBV5-4 and TRBJ2-7, reads ETGVTQSPTHLIKTRGQQVTLRCSSQSGHNTVSWYQQALGQGPQFIFQYYREEENGRGNFPPRFSGLQFPNYSSELNVNALELDDSALYLCASSLGVSFDEQYFGPGTRLTVT.

The DNA for the CDR3 is TGTGCCAGCAGCTTAATGAGCGGGGGGGCGACCAAAAACATTCAGTACTTC. Residues: CASSLMSGGATKNIQYF. The V call is TRBV7-9, the J call TRBJ2-4, with 10 bases lining up with TRBD2. This CDR3 is built from 17 residues. The V gene's germline CDR1 is SEHNR and CDR2 FQNEAQ (reference sequence). The J segment lost 2 bases and the V segment lost 2 bases, leaving 6 bases of the junction unmatched.

CDR3 bases: TGTGCCAGCAGTGATATAGGACTAGCGGGGGGTGAGACCCAGTACTTC. It yields the protein CASSDIGLAGGETQYF. The chain carries TRBV2 and TRBJ2-5, with 14 bases matching TRBD2. The V gene end was trimmed by 3 bases and the J gene end by 5 bases; junction bases not matched to a gene: 5. The germline gives CDR1 SNHLY, CDR2 FYNNEI. This CDR3 region has 16 residues.

The J gene is TRBJ2-1, the V gene TRBV12-3 or TRBV12-4; D unresolved. This CDR3 is 12 amino acids long. V was pared by 2 bases and J by 9 bases, with 8 bases between. CDR3 residues: CASSLYLSEQFF. DNA of the CDR3: TGTGCCAGCAGTTTATATCTTAGTGAGCAGTTCTTC.

CDR3 coding DNA: TGCGCCAGCAGCGCCGGGACTAGCGGGGGGCAAGAGACCCAGTACTTC. This encodes CASSAGTSGGQETQYF. The chain combines TRBV5-1 with TRBJ2-5; TRBD2 matches 15 bases. Germline CDR1 SGHRS, CDR2 YFSETQ. There are 16 residues in the CDR3. Losses at the gene ends were 4 bases for V and 2 bases for J; bases not matched to a gene: 3.

The V and J genes are TRBV19 and TRBJ1-5; D is unclear. The germline V and J ends were trimmed by 4 bases and 4 bases, with 8 bases remaining between them. The CDR3 has 13 residues. Germline CDR1 reads LNHDA; CDR2 reads SQIVND (reference sequence). CDR3 sequence (DNA): TGTGCCAGTAGTAAACCGGGGAATCAGCCCCAGCATTTT. Protein product: CASSKPGNQPQHF.

This chain links TRBV28 with TRBJ1-5; perhaps TRBD1 as D (6 bases). The CDR3 is 15 amino acids. The germline V gene encodes CDR1 MDHEN and CDR2 SYDVKM. V lost 6 bases and J 4 bases, leaving 16 bases between the germline ends. CDR3 amino acids: CASRIYGDKNQPQHF. CDR3 sequence (DNA): TGTGCCAGCAGAATTTATGGGGACAAGAATCAGCCCCAGCATTTT. The full variable domain, its missing parts supplied by reference TRBV28 and TRBJ1-5, is DVKVTQSSRYLVKRTGEKVFLECVQDMDHENMFWYRQDPGLGLRLIYFSYDVKMKEKGDIPEGYSVSREKKERFSLILESASTNQTSMYLCASRIYGDKNQPQHFGDGTRLSIL.

The chain uses TRBV5-5 and TRBJ2-1; the match to TRBD1 covers 8 bases. Germline assignment: CDR1 SGHKS and CDR2 YYEKEE (reference sequence). The CDR3 covers 15 residues. Trimming removed 1 base from V and 7 bases from J; junction bases left unmatched: 7. CDR3 residues: CASSLIPGGENEQFF. The CDR3 nucleotides are TGTGCCAGCAGCTTGATCCCAGGGGGCGAAAATGAGCAGTTCTTC.

Worth noting for this clone: This same CDR3 is encoded by further DNA sequences in the sample. V and J are TRBV15 and TRBJ2-7, with TRBD1 identical over 10 bases. There are 15 residues in the CDR3. Germline lookup yields CDR1 LNHNV and CDR2 YYDKDF (reference sequence). Unmatched junction bases numbered 1, after V lost 1 base and J lost 1 base. CDR3 sequence: CATSRGQGASYEQYF. The CDR3 nucleotides are TGTGCCACCAGCAGAGGACAGGGGGCATCCTACGAGCAGTACTTC.

J is TRBJ1-4 and V is TRBV30; 12 bases map to TRBD1. V lost 0 bases to trimming and J lost 8 bases; unmatched junction nucleotides: 4. This CDR3 contains 15 residues. CDR1 and CDR2 from the germline V gene are GTSNPN and SVGIG (reference sequence). The CDR3 nucleotides are TGTGCCTGGAGTGTAAAGGGACAGGGGGCGGAAAAACTGTTTTTT. This gives the protein CAWSVKGQGAEKLFF.

The chain recombines TRBV6-4 with TRBJ2-1; tentatively, D is TRBD2 (5 bases). The CDR3 totals 16 residues. Germline V gene lookup returns CDR1 MRHNA and CDR2 SNTAGT. Trimming took off 0 bases at V and 6 bases at J, with 15 bases between the two ends. The CDR3 sequence: CASSDSSRGPVNEQFF. CDR3 in DNA: TGTGCCAGCAGTGACTCGAGTCGCGGGCCGGTCAATGAGCAGTTCTTC.

The chain carries TRBV9 and TRBJ2-1; D is uncertain. Trimming left V 4 bases short and J 0 bases short, with 14 bases between. This CDR3 region has 16 residues. From germline, CDR1 is SGDLS and CDR2 YYNGEE. The CDR3 loop is CASSKTILSSYNEQFF. CDR3 in DNA: TGTGCCAGCAGCAAAACCATATTGAGCTCCTACAATGAGCAGTTCTTC.